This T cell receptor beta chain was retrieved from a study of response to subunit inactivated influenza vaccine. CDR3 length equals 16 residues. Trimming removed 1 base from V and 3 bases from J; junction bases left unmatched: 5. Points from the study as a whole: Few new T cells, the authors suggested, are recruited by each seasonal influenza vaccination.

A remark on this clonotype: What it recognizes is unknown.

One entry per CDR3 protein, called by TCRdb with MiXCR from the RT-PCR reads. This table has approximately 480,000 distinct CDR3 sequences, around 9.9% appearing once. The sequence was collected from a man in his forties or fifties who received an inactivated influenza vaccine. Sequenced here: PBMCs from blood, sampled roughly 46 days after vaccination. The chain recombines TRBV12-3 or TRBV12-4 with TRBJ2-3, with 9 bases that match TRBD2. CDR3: CASSLVSAGGTDTQYF. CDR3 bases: TGTGCCAGCAGTTTAGTCTCTGCGGGAGGGACAGATACGCAGTATTTT.